This T cell receptor (beta chain) is from a study of neurological immune-mediated disorders. After removal of 6 bases from V and 4 bases from J, the junction contained 3 bases not matched to a gene. Germline CDR1 reads SGHAT; CDR2 reads FQDESV (reference sequence). This CDR3 is built from 13 residues. Synthesis of cDNA used 5'RACE (with 10-nucleotide random UMIs). MiXCR, applied by TCRdb to the 5' RACE reads, yields one record per CDR3 protein. The sample consists of 50,000 or so distinct CDR3 sequences, about 23% of them appearing once. This clonotype was recorded many times. This rearrangement joins TRBV11-1 to TRBJ1-1, with 9 bases lining up with TRBD1. This clonotype was sampled from a woman between 65 and 79 years old in good health. Input material: PBMCs. In nucleotides, the CDR3 is TGTGCCAGCAGACAGACAGGGGGCACTGAAGCTTTCTTT. Translating gives CASRQTGGTEAFF.